This T cell receptor (beta chain) was captured by sequencing in a study of blood T cell repertoires in COVID-19. Turning to the study itself: Sites in the United States, Italy and Spain provided acute and convalescent COVID-19 samples. Sample material is recorded as cDNA or gDNA derived from T cells, B-cell-depleted T cells, or PBMCs.

This CDR3 region has 13 residues. The germline V gene has CDR1 SNHLY and CDR2 FYNNEI. Trimming cost V 2 bases and J 0 bases, with 4 bases left between them. Methods used by the authors: Estimation of nucleated cell counts relied on the amplification of reference gene primers. Libraries were prepared by immunoSEQ multiplex PCR; TCRdb keeps only in-frame clonotypes and omits some of them. The D gene and trimming were derived from the DNA, and the V and J assignments and clone size from that table. The sample has 110,000 to 150,000 clones, around 86% seen once. The sequencing sample was made of peripheral blood. The receptor comes from a human donor in a cohort sampled during active COVID-19. This chain uses TRBV2 with TRBJ2-5; D uncertain. CDR3 in amino acids: CASSESYQETQYF. The CDR3 DNA reads as TGTGCCAGCAGTGAATCATACCAAGAGACCCAGTACTTC.